The rows below give T cell receptor beta chains drawn from one sample of a study of T cell responses to AZD1222 COVID-19 vaccine. Sequencing was performed with immunoSEQ multiplex PCR; in TCRdb, only in-frame clones are kept and a portion is missing. The profile covers some 120,000 clones, with 89% appearing a single time and nearly 4.5% taken by the ten largest. This specimen was peripheral blood, taken on day 0 of AZD1222 vaccination. The receptors shown here come from an adult in good health. Both conserved end residues are part of each CDR3. D genes are given only for firm matches. The size entry is marked missing in some rows and otherwise reads once, few, many or a size class.

J	length	V	size	D	DNA	CDR3
TRBJ1-2	15	TRBV28	-	-	TGTGCCAGCAGTCCTTGGGGCCGAGCTAACTATGGCTACACCTTC	CASSPWGRANYGYTF
TRBJ1-6	17	TRBV4-1	-	-	TGCGCCAGCAGCCCTAAAAGCGGGCCAGGGAGGAATTCACCCCTCCACTTT	CASSPKSGPGRNSPLHF
TRBJ2-5	13	TRBV7-8	-	-	TGTGCCAGCAGCTTCCTGGGATTAGAGACCCAGTACTTC	CASSFLGLETQYF
TRBJ1-2	13	TRBV28	-	TRBD1	TGTGCCAGCAGTGCCGGACAGGGCTATGGCTACACCTTC	CASSAGQGYGYTF
TRBJ1-5	13	TRBV28	-	TRBD1	TGTGCCAGCAGGGACAGGGGGTTTCAGCCCCAGCATTTT	CASRDRGFQPQHF
TRBJ1-3	14	TRBV6-5	medium-sized	-	TGTGCCAGCCGACGTGCGAGCTCTGGAAACACCATATATTTT	CASRRASSGNTIYF
TRBJ1-6	15	TRBV2	-	TRBD1	TGTGCCAGCAGGGACAGGGATACCTATAATTCACCCCTCCACTTT	CASRDRDTYNSPLHF
TRBJ2-7	20	TRBV4-1	-	TRBD2	TGCGCCAGCAGCCAGGCAATGGGGACTAGCGGAAGGACGACCTACAAGGAGCAGTACTTC	CASSQAMGTSGRTTYKEQYF
TRBJ1-2	15	TRBV4-1	-	-	TGCGCCAGCAGCCAAGTTTGGGCAGCTAACTATGGCTACACCTTC	CASSQVWAANYGYTF
TRBJ2-7	13	TRBV5-6	-	TRBD2	TGTGCCAGCAGCTCTGCCGGGGGGTACGAGCAGTACTTC	CASSSAGGYEQYF
TRBJ2-7	14	TRBV27	-	TRBD2	TGTGCCAGCAGCCGGACTAGTCCCTCCTACGAGCAGTACTTC	CASSRTSPSYEQYF
TRBJ2-1	16	TRBV5-4	-	TRBD2	TGTGCCAGCAGCTTGGGGGGACTAGCGGTCTACAATGAGCAGTTCTTC	CASSLGGLAVYNEQFF
TRBJ1-5	15	TRBV7-8	-	-	TGTGCCAGCAGCTTAGACAGGGTCAGCAATCAGCCCCAGCATTTT	CASSLDRVSNQPQHF
TRBJ2-7	16	TRBV3-1/TRBV3-2	-	-	TGTGCCAGCAGCCGCGGTCGAAACAGGCCGGGGGACGAGCAGTACTTC	CASSRGRNRPGDEQYF
TRBJ1-6	14	TRBV5-1	-	TRBD1	TGCGCCAGCAGCATGGGACAGCGTAATTCACCCCTCCACTTT	CASSMGQRNSPLHF
TRBJ1-6	14	TRBV28	-	TRBD1	TGTGCCAGCAAATGGACAGGGGATAATTCACCCCTCCACTTT	CASKWTGDNSPLHF
TRBJ1-1	13	TRBV2	-	-	TGTGCCAGCAGGACAGATATGAACACTGAAGCTTTCTTT	CASRTDMNTEAFF
TRBJ1-2	17	TRBV5-4	-	TRBD1	TGTGCCAGCAGCTTGGGGACAGGGGAGGTGGCTAACTATGGCTACACCTTC	CASSLGTGEVANYGYTF
TRBJ2-7	16	TRBV18	-	TRBD2	TGTGCCAGCTCACCACTAGCGGGAGGTTCCTCCTACGAGCAGTACTTC	CASSPLAGGSSYEQYF
TRBJ1-1	13	TRBV19	-	-	TGTGCCACGAGAGGGACCATGAGTACTGAAGCTTTCTTT	CATRGTMSTEAFF
TRBJ2-5	17	TRBV7-2	-	-	TGTGCCAGCAGCTTGGGGTGGGCTAGCGCTCACCAAGAGACCCAGTACTTC	CASSLGWASAHQETQYF
TRBJ2-7	19	TRBV2	-	TRBD2	TGTGCCAGCAGTGAAGCGCTTTTGACTAGCGGGGGCCGAACCTACGAGCAGTACTTC	CASSEALLTSGGRTYEQYF
TRBJ1-4	17	TRBV5-5	-	TRBD1	TGTGCCAGCAGCTTGGAGGGACAGGGGTTGAGTAATGAAAAACTGTTTTTT	CASSLEGQGLSNEKLFF